The entry below describes one TCR beta chain. This entry comes from a study of cytomegalovirus exposure and HLA in healthy donors. CDR1 and CDR2 from the germline V gene are MNHEY and SMNVEV (reference sequence). The length of the CDR3 is 17 residues. V lost 0 bases, J lost 10 bases, and 10 bases stayed unmatched. PCR primers comprised 60 Vbeta and 13 Jbeta primers. Profiling relied on immunoSEQ multiplex PCR, and the TCRdb table lists in-frame clones only, not all of them. The table lists fewer than 90,000 clones, more than 75% of them singletons. The receptor comes from a woman between 40 and 50 years old in good health and CMV-seropositive. Sequencing was carried out using PBMCs. The chain employs TRBV27 and TRBJ1-5; 12 nucleotides agree with TRBD1. The CDR3 spells CASSLSMGQGARFPQHF. CDR3 bases: TGTGCCAGCAGTTTATCGATGGGACAGGGGGCCCGATTTCCCCAGCATTTT.